The present TCR beta chain was sequenced within a study of control samples from healthy donors and cancer patients. The V gene lost 8 bases and the J gene lost 0 bases, with 7 bases spanning the gap. Germline V gene lookup returns CDR1 MDHEN and CDR2 SYDVKM. The CDR3 consists of 13 residues. Profiled with immunoSEQ multiplex PCR; TCRdb holds only in-frame clones, not every one. This sample carries 350,000 to 450,000 clones, around 90% of them seen once, and the ten largest clones take more than 6%. The chain has TRBV28 and TRBJ1-4; D ambiguous. This TCR derives from a man aged 35 to 55 with head and neck cancer. The sequenced material came from PBMCs. The CDR3 spells CASGEATNEKLFF. The CDR3 coding sequence is TGTGCCAGCGGCGAGGCAACTAATGAAAAACTGTTTTTT.